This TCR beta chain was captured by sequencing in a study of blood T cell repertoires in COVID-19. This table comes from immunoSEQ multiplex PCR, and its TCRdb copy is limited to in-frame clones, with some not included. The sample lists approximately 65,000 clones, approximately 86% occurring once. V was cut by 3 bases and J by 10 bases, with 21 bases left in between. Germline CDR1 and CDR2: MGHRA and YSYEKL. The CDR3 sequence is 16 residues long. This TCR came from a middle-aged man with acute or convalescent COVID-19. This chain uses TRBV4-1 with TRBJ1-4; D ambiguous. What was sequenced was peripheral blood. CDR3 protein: CASSHGRTGSVGKLFF. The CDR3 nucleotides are TGCGCCAGCAGCCATGGACGGACGGGAAGCGTCGGAAAACTGTTTTTT.